This T cell receptor (beta chain) stems from a study of shared clonotypes between healthy human individuals. About the research overall: With ages of 18 to 49, the donors were a couple of women and a few men.

Study conclusions and caveats: Memory subsets generally showed smaller estimated richness than naive subsets did. The represented genetic and exposure-history diversity was limited by the small number of donors.

In regard to this clone: Its antigen is unknown.

In the authors' workflow: For the immunoSEQ data, sequences were junction-only without quality scores, so filtering differed. This table comes from immunoSEQ multiplex PCR, and its TCRdb copy is limited to in-frame clones, with some not included. The V and J calls and the clone size are those of that table, but D and trimming were determined from the DNA. The table includes 2 million to 2.5 million clones, 93% detected once. This CDR3 contains 14 residues. V was cut by 1 base and J by 2 bases, with 10 bases left in between. CDR1 is SGHRS and CDR2 is YFSETQ in the germline V gene. The clonotype was recovered from a man aged 18 to 29 in good health. Some clones in this sample may be carry-over from other donors' samples. The V gene is TRBV5-1, the J gene TRBJ2-7; D might be TRBD2 (6 bases). The material sequenced was naive CD4+ T cells from PBMCs. The subset is: CD45RA+ positively selected. CDR3 residues: CASSLNSGPYEQYF. The CDR3 DNA follows: TGCGCCAGCAGCTTGAATAGCGGCCCCTACGAGCAGTACTTC.